Below, one TCR beta chain is given with its context. The clone's antigen remains unknown. No much larger clone exists at a distance of one base, and base qualities are not known. The sample belongs to a study of T cell responses to AZD1222 COVID-19 vaccine (dated by TCRdb to about 2021). Notes on the research overall: AZD1222 recipients whose second dose came at about 4 weeks and those whose second dose came at about 12 weeks were combined into one group, since spike-specific TCR depth and breadth did not differ between the two schedules. A total of around 240 trial participants underwent TCR sequencing, of whom approximately 210 received two doses of AZD1222 and 26 received two doses of the MenACWY control vaccine. Enrollment into the trials was organized by age into subgroups of 18-55, 56-69 and 70-plus years, and those subgroups contained roughly 150, 30 and 60 TCR-sequenced participants, respectively. On the study overall, not on this receptor specifically: Most participants were white British and females outnumbered males, and the authors suggested that clonal diversity may have been underestimated. Because no day 14 peak-response samples were available, the repertoires could be characterized only after the peak T cell response. The vaccine-associated CD4 TCRs covered the entire spike protein, and the dominant responses fell in regions 160-218 and 743-854. Conclusions about previously exposed vaccinees are limited, since just six or seven AZD1222 recipients were seropositive for SARS-CoV-2 at baseline. Nearly half of unique spike-specific TCRs reportedly recognized epitopes outside regions mutated in the B.1.351 and B.1.1.7 variants. The 56-69-year group was small, and its depth increase did not reach significance, likely because of low power. Spike-specific TCR breadth and depth rose significantly after two AZD1222 doses compared with day 0 and with MenACWY recipients.

The CDR3 regions of human TCRbeta chains were subjected to immunosequencing. The study's own analysis went as follows. Repertoire TCRs were matched against a reference library of SARS-CoV-2-specific TCRs generated with the MIRA antigen-specificity platform. Breadth was defined as the fraction of unique TCRs that were SARS-CoV-2-associated, and depth was defined as the fraction of total T cells that were SARS-CoV-2-associated. Each spike-specific TCR was assigned to its reactive spike region and to a CD4 or CD8 class using the MIRA data. Log10-transformed breadth and depth values were compared by one-way ANOVA with Sidak's multiple comparisons tests. As stored in TCRdb, this immuneACCESS dataset retains in-frame rearrangements with V and J assigned. A fraction of the clones does not appear; measured against another copy, unresolved V genes explain less than half of the discrepancy, and the remainder lacks a known reason. V and J calls and clone size are as listed in that table; D and trimming were resolved from the DNA. The sample table holds fewer than 150,000 clones, of which about nine tenths were seen once. The ten largest make up around 3.7% of the sample.

Interpreted using the paper, the time point label stands for: baseline before first vaccination. Samples from vaccinated people were obtained from the UK trials COV001 and COV002, which included a single-blind randomized controlled phase 2/3 trial of AZD1222 (ChAdOx1 nCoV-19) in healthy adults. For TCRbeta chain sequencing, PBMC samples from trial participants were taken at day 0 and at day 28 after the second dose. From the cysteine up to the phenylalanine, the CDR3 has a length of 14 residues. Left in the record is the CDR3 DNA by itself, 42 bases read in frame from the first base. CDR1 and CDR2 are drawn from the germline V gene (reference sequence): LNHDA, SQIVND. Here V drops 7 bases and J drops 6 bases, and the junction holds 7 bases not matched to any gene.

The receptor comes from an adult in good health. The rearrangement combines TRBV19 with TRBJ1-5; the central 9 bases match TRBD1. Sequenced material: peripheral blood, taken on day 0 of AZD1222 vaccination. The DNA is as follows: TGTGCCAGTACCGGGACAGGGAAAGGTCAGCCCCAGCATTTT. Its protein reads: CASTGTGKGQPQHF.